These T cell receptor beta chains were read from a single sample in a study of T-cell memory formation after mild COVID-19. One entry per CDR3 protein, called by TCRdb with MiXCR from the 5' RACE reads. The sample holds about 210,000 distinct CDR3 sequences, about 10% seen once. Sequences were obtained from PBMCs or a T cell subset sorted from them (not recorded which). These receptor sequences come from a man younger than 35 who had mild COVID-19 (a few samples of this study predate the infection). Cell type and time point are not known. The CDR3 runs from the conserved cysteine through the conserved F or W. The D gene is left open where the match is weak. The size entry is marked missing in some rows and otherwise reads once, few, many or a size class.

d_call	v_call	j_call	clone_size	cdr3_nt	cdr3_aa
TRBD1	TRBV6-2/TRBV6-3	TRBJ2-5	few	TGTGCCAGCATTCGAGACAGGGGCCAAGAGACCCAGTACTTC	CASIRDRGQETQYF
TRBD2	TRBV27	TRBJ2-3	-	TGTGCCAGCAGTTTTAGCGGGGGGGTGGTTACGCAGTATTTT	CASSFSGGVVTQYF
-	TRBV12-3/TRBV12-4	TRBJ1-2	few	TGTGCCAGCAGCCCCCTGGGGAACTATGGCTACACCTTC	CASSPLGNYGYTF
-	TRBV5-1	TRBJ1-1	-	TGCGCCAGCAGCTTGTCCGGGGTGGTCACTGAAGCTTTCTTT	CASSLSGVVTEAFF
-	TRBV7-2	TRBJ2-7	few	TGTGCCAGCAGCTTAGTTGGGGGAAGCTCCTACGAGCAGTACTTC	CASSLVGGSSYEQYF
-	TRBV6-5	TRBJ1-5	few	TGTGCCAGCAGTTATTCACAGGCTAGCAATCAGCCCCAGCATTTT	CASSYSQASNQPQHF
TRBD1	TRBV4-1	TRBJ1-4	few	TGCGCCAGCAGCCGCCTACAGGGGGAAAATGAAAAACTGTTTTTT	CASSRLQGENEKLFF
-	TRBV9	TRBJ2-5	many	TGTGCCAGCAGCCCGGGAGCGGGCAACCAAGAGACCCAGTACTTC	CASSPGAGNQETQYF
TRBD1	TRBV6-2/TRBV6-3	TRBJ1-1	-	TGTGCCAGCAGAGGATGGCAGGGGGCTGAAGCTTTCTTT	CASRGWQGAEAFF
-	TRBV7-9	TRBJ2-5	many	TGTGCCAGCAGCTTTACTTCGGAGACCCAGTACTTC	CASSFTSETQYF
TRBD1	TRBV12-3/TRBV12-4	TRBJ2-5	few	TGTGCCAGCAGCCCGCACGAGAACAGGGGATCTCGGGAGACCCAGTACTTC	CASSPHENRGSRETQYF
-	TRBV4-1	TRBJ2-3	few	TGCGCCAGCAGCCAAGATACAGGGACACATTTCACAGATACGCAGTATTTT	CASSQDTGTHFTDTQYF
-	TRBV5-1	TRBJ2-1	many	TGCGCCAGCAGCTCCACAACGCAGAGAGTCGATGAGCAGTTCTTC	CASSSTTQRVDEQFF
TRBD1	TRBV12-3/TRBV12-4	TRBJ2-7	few	TGTGCCAGCAGAGTATGGGACAGGGGCTTGGTGATGGGGACCTACGAGCAGTACTTC	CASRVWDRGLVMGTYEQYF
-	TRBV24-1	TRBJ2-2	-	TGTGCCACCAGTGATTCCTCCTTGTCCCGCGCCGGGGAGCTGTTTTTT	CATSDSSLSRAGELFF
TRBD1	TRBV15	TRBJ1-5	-	TGTGCCACCAGCAGAGAGAGGGGGGGACAGGGGAGGAATCAGCCCCAGCATTTT	CATSRERGGQGRNQPQHF
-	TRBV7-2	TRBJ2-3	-	TGTGCCAGCAGCTTATTCGGGACTAGCACAGATACGCAGTATTTT	CASSLFGTSTDTQYF
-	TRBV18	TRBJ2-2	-	TGTGCCAGCCTACTAAACACCGGGGAGCTGTTTTTT	CASLLNTGELFF
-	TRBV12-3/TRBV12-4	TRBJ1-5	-	TGTGCCAGCAGTTTAGGGGGGGCCACGCATCAGCCCCAGCATTTT	CASSLGGATHQPQHF
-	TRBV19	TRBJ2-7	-	TGTGCCAGTAGGGGGACGGCCCTCGGCGAGCAGTACTTC	CASRGTALGEQYF
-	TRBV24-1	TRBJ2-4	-	TGTGCCACCAGTGATCCTACCGCAGCCAAAAACATTCAGTACTTC	CATSDPTAAKNIQYF
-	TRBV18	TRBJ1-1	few	TGTGCCAGCTCACCATCTCGAACAGCATCGGGTGCTGAAGCTTTCTTT	CASSPSRTASGAEAFF